The rows below give T cell receptor beta chains drawn from one sample of a study of blood T cell repertoires in COVID-19. Data came from immunoSEQ multiplex PCR; TCRdb stores just in-frame clones and leaves some out. This repertoire shows 120,000 or so clones, around 90% found once; its top ten account for more than 1.5%. Sequencing was done on a sample of peripheral blood. The receptor source for this set is a human donor in a cohort sampled during active COVID-19. CDR3s include the opening cysteine and the closing phenylalanine or tryptophan. Fields, in order: V gene, D gene, J gene, clone size, CDR3 protein, CDR3 DNA. The D gene is left open where the match is weak. Expanded clones are given a class, and other clones once, few, many or no size at all.

TRBV19	-	TRBJ2-2	-	CASSIVKNTGELFF	TGTGCCAGTAGTATTGTAAAGAACACCGGGGAGCTGTTTTTT
TRBV5-6	TRBD1	TRBJ2-5	-	CASSLYRGIGETQYF	TGTGCCAGCAGCTTGTACAGGGGGATTGGAGAGACCCAGTACTTC
TRBV12-5	-	TRBJ2-1	-	CASGSNSWVGGEQFF	TGTGCTAGTGGTTCGAACTCCTGGGTGGGGGGTGAGCAGTTCTTC
TRBV4-2	TRBD2	TRBJ2-1	-	CASSQDLGSGRAYNEQFF	TGTGCCAGCAGCCAAGATCTTGGTAGCGGGAGGGCCTACAATGAGCAGTTCTTC
TRBV25-1	TRBD1	TRBJ1-5	-	CASSQTGVGNQPQHF	TGTGCCAGCAGTCAGACAGGGGTGGGCAATCAGCCCCAGCATTTT
TRBV5-6	-	TRBJ1-4	-	CASSRDSSEKLFF	TGTGCCAGCAGCAGAGATTCTTCTGAAAAACTGTTTTTT
TRBV5-8	-	TRBJ2-1	-	CASSLGQTKQFF	TGTGCCAGCAGTTTAGGACAGACAAAGCAGTTCTTC
TRBV28	-	TRBJ2-1	-	CASSSQRRYYNEQFF	TGTGCCAGCAGTTCCCAGCGGCGTTACTACAATGAGCAGTTCTTC
TRBV7-8	-	TRBJ2-5	-	CASNLRGGAGETQYF	TGTGCCAGCAACTTGAGGGGGGGGGCCGGAGAGACCCAGTACTTC
TRBV7-9	-	TRBJ1-6	-	CASSVLASPLHF	TGTGCCAGCAGCGTCCTGGCATCACCCCTCCACTTT
TRBV24-1	-	TRBJ2-3	-	CATSEAITDTQYF	TGTGCCACCAGTGAAGCAATCACAGATACGCAGTATTTT
TRBV6-6	-	TRBJ1-1	once	CASSYFHSDSEAFF	TGTGCCAGCAGTTACTTCCATTCGGACAGCGAAGCTTTCTTT
TRBV5-1	-	TRBJ2-5	-	CASSLLVGVETQYF	TGCGCCAGCAGCTTGTTAGTGGGAGTAGAGACCCAGTACTTC
TRBV18	-	TRBJ2-1	-	CASSPGSSYNEQFF	TGTGCCAGCTCACCAGGTAGCTCCTACAATGAGCAGTTCTTC
TRBV7-9	TRBD1	TRBJ2-3	-	CASSPRQGSNTDTQYF	TGTGCCAGCAGCCCTCGACAGGGAAGTAACACAGATACGCAGTATTTT